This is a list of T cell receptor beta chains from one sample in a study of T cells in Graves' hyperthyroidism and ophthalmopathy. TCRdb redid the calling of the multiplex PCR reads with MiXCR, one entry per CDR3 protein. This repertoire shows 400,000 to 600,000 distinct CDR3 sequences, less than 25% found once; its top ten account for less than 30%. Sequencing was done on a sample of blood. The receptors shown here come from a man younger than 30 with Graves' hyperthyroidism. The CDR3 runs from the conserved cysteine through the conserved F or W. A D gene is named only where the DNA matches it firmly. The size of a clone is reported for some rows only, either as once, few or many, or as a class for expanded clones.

CDR3: CASSYDRMSSGNTIYF
DNA: TGTGCCAGCAGTTACGACAGGATGAGCTCTGGAAACACCATATATTTT
V: TRBV6-2/TRBV6-3
D: -
J: TRBJ1-3
size: few

CDR3: CASSQDQGLPWSTEAFF
DNA: TGCGCCAGCAGCCAAGATCAAGGGCTCCCTTGGAGCACTGAAGCTTTCTTT
V: TRBV4-1
D: -
J: TRBJ1-1
size: few

CDR3: CSARPSGFGGKTQYF
DNA: TGCAGCGCTAGACCCTCAGGGTTTGGCGGAAAGACCCAGTACTTC
V: TRBV29-1
D: -
J: TRBJ2-5
size: many

CDR3: CASSWTGVGGELFF
DNA: TGTGCCAGCAGTTGGACAGGGGTCGGCGGGGAGCTGTTTTTT
V: TRBV28
D: TRBD1
J: TRBJ2-2
size: -

CDR3: CASSQVEGPGGAHETQYF
DNA: TGCGCCAGCAGCCAAGTCGAAGGCCCCGGGGGGGCCCATGAGACCCAGTACTTC
V: TRBV4-1
D: TRBD2
J: TRBJ2-5
size: -

CDR3: CASSRGVYGYTF
DNA: TGTGCCAGCAGCCGGGGCGTCTATGGCTACACCTTC
V: TRBV6-5
D: -
J: TRBJ1-2
size: many

CDR3: CAWVGTEAFF
DNA: TGTGCCTGGGTGGGTACTGAAGCTTTCTTT
V: TRBV30
D: -
J: TRBJ1-1
size: -

CDR3: CASSFGDYEQYF
DNA: TGTGCCAGCAGTTTTGGGGACTACGAGCAGTACTTC
V: TRBV12-3/TRBV12-4
D: -
J: TRBJ2-7
size: many

CDR3: CASSFALSGSYEQYF
DNA: TGCGCCAGCAGCTTTGCCCTGTCAGGATCCTACGAGCAGTACTTC
V: TRBV5-1
D: -
J: TRBJ2-7
size: -

CDR3: CSVGDGYTEAFF
DNA: TGCAGCGTTGGAGACGGTTACACTGAAGCTTTCTTT
V: TRBV29-1
D: -
J: TRBJ1-1
size: many

CDR3: CASSLDRGPSYEQYF
DNA: TGCGCCAGCAGCTTGGACAGGGGCCCCTCCTACGAGCAGTACTTC
V: TRBV5-1
D: TRBD1
J: TRBJ2-7
size: few

CDR3: CASRETGGRYYGYTF
DNA: TGTGCCAGCAGAGAGACAGGGGGCCGGTACTATGGCTACACCTTC
V: TRBV28
D: TRBD1
J: TRBJ1-2
size: many

CDR3: CASSLRVPGQGLYEQYF
DNA: TGTGCCAGCAGCTTAAGGGTACCGGGACAGGGCCTCTACGAGCAGTACTTC
V: TRBV11-1
D: TRBD1
J: TRBJ2-7
size: many

CDR3: CASSLQGAANTGELFF
DNA: TGTGCCAGCAGTTTACAGGGGGCGGCCAACACCGGGGAGCTGTTTTTT
V: TRBV6-5
D: TRBD1
J: TRBJ2-2
size: many

CDR3: CASSAGWTEAFF
DNA: TGTGCCAGCAGTGCAGGGTGGACTGAAGCTTTCTTT
V: TRBV25-1
D: -
J: TRBJ1-1
size: many

CDR3: CASRRTGGYEQYF
DNA: TGTGCCAGCAGACGTACAGGAGGCTACGAGCAGTACTTC
V: TRBV12-3/TRBV12-4
D: -
J: TRBJ2-7
size: many

CDR3: CASSTGSGNTIYF
DNA: TGTGCCAGTAGCACAGGGTCCGGAAACACCATATATTTT
V: TRBV12-3/TRBV12-4
D: -
J: TRBJ1-3
size: many

CDR3: CASTDRGFYYGYTF
DNA: TGTGCCAGTACCGACAGGGGGTTTTACTATGGCTACACCTTC
V: TRBV19
D: TRBD1
J: TRBJ1-2
size: many

CDR3: CASSSLLGGAGELFF
DNA: TGTGCCAGCAGCTCCCTCTTGGGAGGTGCCGGGGAGCTGTTTTTT
V: TRBV7-3
D: -
J: TRBJ2-2
size: -

CDR3: CASSSQSNQPQHF
DNA: TGTGCCAGCAGCTCACAGAGCAATCAGCCCCAGCATTTT
V: TRBV5-5
D: -
J: TRBJ1-5
size: -

CDR3: CATSGQNTGELFF
DNA: TGTGCCACCAGTGGACAGAACACCGGGGAGCTGTTTTTT
V: TRBV24-1
D: -
J: TRBJ2-2
size: many

CDR3: CAISVGQGGNQPQHF
DNA: TGTGCCATCAGTGTCGGGCAGGGAGGCAATCAGCCCCAGCATTTT
V: TRBV10-3
D: -
J: TRBJ1-5
size: many

CDR3: CSASRGPMNTEAFF
DNA: TGCAGTGCTAGCAGGGGTCCGATGAACACTGAAGCTTTCTTT
V: TRBV20-1
D: -
J: TRBJ1-1
size: -

CDR3: CASNLLQSYEQYF
DNA: TGTGCCAGCAATCTGTTACAGAGCTACGAGCAGTACTTC
V: TRBV6-1
D: -
J: TRBJ2-7
size: -